Below, 32 T cell receptor beta chains from the same sample are listed, as sequenced in a study of blood T cell repertoires in COVID-19 (dated by TCRdb to 2020 to 2021). Libraries came from the immunoSEQ multiplex PCR assay. In TCRdb, the immuneACCESS table is reduced to in-frame sequences with V and J assigned. These tables do not hold every clone; where another copy was compared, an unresolved V gene accounts for under half, and the others remain unexplained. This sample is represented by some 210,000 clones; over 75% of them were singletons. The ten largest clones represent 4.5% to 5.5% of the sample. The sequencing sample was made of peripheral blood. Source of these receptors: a woman between 40 and 55 years old with acute or convalescent COVID-19.

The chain carries TRBV12-3 or TRBV12-4 and TRBJ1-6; D gene uncertain. With 2 bases removed from V and 8 bases from J, the gap between germline ends came to 7 bases. This CDR3 spans 13 amino acids. The CDR3 nucleotides are TGTGCCAGCAGTTTAACTACTGATTCACCCCTCCACTTT. Protein: CASSLTTDSPLHF.

The chain is built from TRBV5-1 and TRBJ2-5; 7 nucleotides line up with TRBD2. This CDR3 is built from 17 residues. CDR1 SGHRS and CDR2 YFSETQ come from the germline V gene. Trimming took 5 bases from V and 1 from J; bases not matched to a gene: 14. The CDR3 sequence: CASSSSSGGGTQETQYF. CDR3 bases: TGCGCCAGCAGTTCTTCCTCTGGCGGGGGAACCCAAGAGACCCAGTACTTC.

The V and J genes are TRBV24-1 and TRBJ2-3; 7 nucleotides agree with TRBD1. This CDR3 is 15 amino acids long. Germline CDR1 KGHDR, CDR2 SFDVKD. The V segment lost 0 bases and the J segment 1 base; nucleotides outside the gene matches: 0. The CDR3: CATSDLTGGTDTQYF. The DNA of the CDR3 is TGTGCCACCAGTGATTTGACAGGGGGCACAGATACGCAGTATTTT.

About this clone itself: Other DNA sequences within the sample encode an identical CDR3. The rearrangement joins TRBV7-8 to TRBJ1-2; TRBD1 matches 8 bases. The junction had 12 bases not matched to a gene; V was cut back by 1 base and J by 5 bases. Germline loops: CDR1 SGHVS, CDR2 FQNEAQ. The CDR3 totals 17 residues. In DNA, the CDR3 is TGTGCCAGCAGCTTAGTGGCCCTGGGACAGGCGGAGTATGGCTACACCTTC. Translating gives CASSLVALGQAEYGYTF.

The chain has TRBV19 and TRBJ1-2; unclear D gene. Germline V lookup: CDR1 LNHDA, CDR2 SQIVND (reference sequence). This CDR3 spans 14 amino acids. The V end lost 10 bases, the J end lost 0 bases, and 15 bases lay between the germline ends. The CDR3: CATSDRHTNYGYTF. For the CDR3, the DNA is TGTGCCACCTCTGACCGACACACTAACTATGGCTACACCTTC.

The CDR3 DNA follows: TGCGCCAGCCACAGCGGGGGGGCCGTCAATGAGCAGTTCTTC. This sequence encodes CASHSGGAVNEQFF. The J gene is TRBJ2-1, the V gene TRBV5-1; 10 positions agree with TRBD2. The junction had 7 bases not matched to a gene; V was cut back by 7 bases and J by 6 bases. Germline V gene lookup returns CDR1 SGHRS and CDR2 YFSETQ. There are 14 residues in the CDR3.

About this clone itself: This same CDR3 is encoded by further DNA sequences in the sample. The genes are TRBV9 and TRBJ2-6; 12 bases are a match to TRBD1. Germline values: CDR1 SGDLS, CDR2 YYNGEE. The CDR3 contains 22 residues. V lost 2 bases to trimming and J lost 1 base; unmatched junction nucleotides: 16. The CDR3 here is CASSVAGGFGDRGRSGANVLTF. In DNA form, the CDR3 reads TGTGCCAGCAGCGTCGCTGGGGGGTTTGGGGACAGGGGGCGTTCTGGGGCCAACGTCCTGACTTTC. The full variable domain, its missing parts supplied by reference TRBV9 and TRBJ2-6, is DSGVTQTPKHLITATGQRVTLRCSPRSGDLSVYWYQQSLDQGLQFLIQYYNGEERAKGNILERFSAQQFPDLHSELNLSSLELGDSALYFCASSVAGGFGDRGRSGANVLTFGAGSRLTVL.

The rearrangement links TRBV12-2 to TRBJ2-7; the D call in the table, TRBD2, was not verified against the DNA. TRBV12-2 is a recognized pseudogene. The CDR3 spans 15 residues. CDR3 in DNA: TGTGCAAGTCGCGCTGGGAGTACAGGAGGGTACGAGCAGTACGTC. Residues: CASRAGSTGGYEQYV.

This sequence joins TRBV27 and TRBJ1-4; 8 bases match TRBD1. Trimming removed 5 bases from V and 10 bases from J; junction bases left unmatched: 12. The CDR3 consists of 15 residues. CDR1 is MNHEY and CDR2 is SMNVEV in the germline V gene (reference sequence). CDR3 nucleotide sequence: TGTGCCAGCAGTCCACCGGACAGGGTGTCCGGAAAACTGTTTTTT. Residues: CASSPPDRVSGKLFF. Together with reference TRBV27 and TRBJ1-4, the CDR3 gives the full variable domain: EAQVTQNPRYLITVTGKKLTVTCSQNMNHEYMSWYRQDPGLGLRQIYYSMNVEVTDKGDVPEGYKVSRKEKRNFPLILESPSPNQTSLYFCASSPPDRVSGKLFFGSGTQLSVL.

The CDR3: CASSYGAGGLNYGYTF. In DNA form, the CDR3 reads TGTGCCAGCAGTTACGGGGCAGGGGGCCTGAACTATGGCTACACCTTC. The chain employs TRBV6-5 and TRBJ1-2; 8 positions agree with TRBD1. V lost 2 bases and J lost 2; bases outside the gene matches: 7. Germline CDR1 is MNHEY and CDR2 is SVGAGI. The CDR3 spans 16 residues.

The J gene is TRBJ1-3, the V gene TRBV6-6; perhaps TRBD1 as D (6 bases). Germline V gene data show CDR1 as MNHNY and CDR2 as SVGAGI (reference sequence). This CDR3 contains 16 residues. Trimming removed 0 bases from V and 4 bases from J, with 13 bases in between. In DNA, the CDR3 is TGTGCCAGCAGTTACTCCCCGGGGGGCCGGGGAAACACCATATATTTT. This encodes CASSYSPGGRGNTIYF.

This rearrangement joins TRBV27 to TRBJ2-3, with 12 bases matching TRBD2. The CDR3 is 18 amino acids. Germline V gene lookup returns CDR1 MNHEY and CDR2 SMNVEV (reference sequence). V trimming: 2 bases; J trimming: 2 bases; junction bases outside the gene matches: 8. CDR3 DNA: TGTGCCAGCAGTTTACTCATGACTAGCGGGGGTTTCACAGATACGCAGTATTTT. The encoded protein is CASSLLMTSGGFTDTQYF.

This clone was observed a handful of times. The rearrangement joins TRBV2 to TRBJ2-1; D perhaps matches TRBD1 (6 bases). This CDR3 comprises 14 residues. Germline V gene data show CDR1 as SNHLY and CDR2 as FYNNEI. Trimming shortened V by 6 bases and J by 8 bases, and 17 bases separated the two germline ends. The CDR3, as DNA: TGTGCCAGCAGGGGGGCCAAAGTGTTCGATGAGCAGTTCTTC. It encodes CASRGAKVFDEQFF.

This sequence joins TRBV30 and TRBJ2-1; 9 nucleotides line up with TRBD2. CDR3 length equals 17 residues. Germline V gene data show CDR1 as GTSNPN and CDR2 as SVGIG (reference sequence). J was trimmed by 11 bases and V by 0 bases; bases with no gene match: 17. The CDR3: CAWSVPLRLAGMEQQFF. The CDR3 coding sequence is TGTGCCTGGAGTGTCCCGTTGAGGCTAGCGGGGATGGAGCAGCAGTTCTTC.

The chain recombines TRBV6-6 with TRBJ1-2; possibly TRBD1 for D (6 bases). CDR3 size: 18 residues. Germline V gene data show CDR1 as MNHNY and CDR2 as SVGAGI (reference sequence). Trimming cost V 5 bases and J 5 bases, with 27 bases left between them. The CDR3 DNA is TGTGCCAGCAGTCGAAGCTACAGGGACCCGGCCGGTTTTTATGGCTACACCTTC. Translating it yields CASSRSYRDPAGFYGYTF.

For this clone: Because the CDR3's place on the DNA is in doubt, the DNA is left out and the CDR3 is given as listed by TCRdb. The rearrangement joins TRBV9 to TRBJ1-1; the table's D call, TRBD1, was not checked against the DNA. The length of the CDR3 is 14 amino acids, counting both ends. Looked up from germline, CDR1 is SGDLS and CDR2 is YYNGEE. The CDR3 is CASSVAGGTGAVYF.

This chain links TRBV7-8 with TRBJ1-6; the D gene is possibly TRBD1 (6 bases). Germline V gene data show CDR1 as SGHVS and CDR2 as FQNEAQ. The length of the CDR3 is 15 residues. V was pared by 1 base and J by 9 bases, with 13 bases between. This CDR3 is CASSLGQARGSPLHF. The CDR3 region has the DNA TGTGCCAGCAGCTTAGGACAGGCCCGAGGTTCACCCCTCCACTTT. The full variable domain, rest sourced from reference TRBV7-8 and TRBJ1-6, is GAGVSQSPRYKVAKRGQDVALRCDPISGHVSLFWYQQALGQGPEFLTYFQNEAQLDKSGLPSDRFFAERPEGSVSTLKIQRTQQEDSAVYLCASSLGQARGSPLHFGNGTRLTVT.

This clone appeared a single time. The rearrangement links TRBV15 to TRBJ2-5; 11 bases match TRBD1. The V gene's germline CDR1 is LNHNV and CDR2 YYDKDF (reference sequence). CDR3 length: 17 amino acids. Germline trimming cut 0 bases from V and 4 bases from J; bases unmatched to any gene: 7. CDR3 coding DNA: TGTGCCACCAGCAGAGATCGGGACAGGGGGGTGGGAGAGACCCAGTACTTC. Its protein product is CATSRDRDRGVGETQYF.

CDR3 nucleotide sequence: TGTGCCAGCAGCTGGGGCTCGAACACCGGGGAGCTGTTTTTT. Amino acids: CASSWGSNTGELFF. V is TRBV7-2 and J is TRBJ2-2, with D possibly matching TRBD1 (5 bases). Between the trimmed V and J ends, which lost 4 bases and 0 bases, there was a span of 6 bases. Germline V CDR1 and CDR2: SGHTA, FQGNSA. The CDR3 covers 14 residues.

The V and J genes are TRBV19 and TRBJ1-2; 8 nucleotides line up with TRBD1. Germline-derived CDR1 and CDR2 are LNHDA and SQIVND (reference sequence). The junction had 8 bases not matched to a gene; V was cut back by 8 bases and J by 3 bases. The CDR3 totals 14 residues. The CDR3 nucleotides read TGTGCCAGTCGGAACTCGGACAGGGACTATGGCTACACCTTC. Translated, it gives CASRNSDRDYGYTF.

The chain links TRBV5-6 to TRBJ1-2; D is uncertain. The CDR3 totals 15 residues. The germline CDR1 and CDR2 sequences are SGHDT and YYEEEE. V lost 1 base, J lost 2 bases, and 12 bases lay in between. CDR3: CASSLQPGGNYGYTF. The DNA for the CDR3 is TGTGCCAGCAGCTTGCAACCGGGAGGGAACTATGGCTACACCTTC.

V is TRBV30 and J is TRBJ2-5; D possibly corresponds to TRBD1 (5 bases). From germline, CDR1 is GTSNPN and CDR2 SVGIG (reference sequence). CDR3 length: 15 amino acids. V was cut by 6 bases and J by 1 base, with 18 bases left in between. CDR3 amino acids: CACKPSGRAQETQYF. DNA for the CDR3: TGTGCCTGCAAACCTTCCGGCAGGGCCCAAGAGACCCAGTACTTC.

The rearrangement joins TRBV21-1 to TRBJ2-1; the table's D gene call, TRBD2, was not cross checked with the DNA. TRBV21-1 is classified as a pseudogene. This CDR3 spans 15 amino acids. The CDR3 nucleotides read TGTGCCAGCACCGATAGCGGGGGCCGCAACAATGAGCAGTTCTTC. Translating gives CASTDSGGRNNEQFF.

The gene calls are TRBV9 and TRBJ1-1, with 7 bases matching TRBD1. Looked up from germline, CDR1 is SGDLS and CDR2 is YYNGEE. V was pared by 4 bases and J by 4 bases, with 13 bases of the junction left unmatched. This CDR3 has 16 residues. CDR3: CASSPHRQGSGTEAFF. In nucleotides, the CDR3 is TGTGCCAGCAGCCCACACCGACAGGGTAGTGGCACTGAAGCTTTCTTT.

The chain joins TRBV7-6 to TRBJ1-2; no clear D gene. The ends were cut back, 1 base at V and 4 bases at J, with 13 bases in the middle. Looked up from germline, CDR1 is SGHVS and CDR2 is FNYEAQ. The CDR3 is made up of 15 amino acids. The CDR3 DNA is TGTGCCAGCAGCTTAGGATCCGGGGAAGGCTATGGCTACACCTTC. Translation gives CASSLGSGEGYGYTF.

The gene calls are TRBV7-6 and TRBJ2-2, with TRBD1 matching 8 bases. Germline loops: CDR1 SGHVS, CDR2 FNYEAQ. V lost 1 base to trimming and J lost 3 bases; unmatched junction nucleotides: 4. The CDR3 is 16 amino acids. CDR3 sequence reads: CASSLEVTGDTGELFF. CDR3 bases: TGTGCCAGCAGCTTAGAGGTGACAGGGGACACCGGGGAGCTGTTTTTT.

V is TRBV5-4 and J is TRBJ1-2; 7 bases agree with TRBD1. CDR1 and CDR2 from the germline V gene are SGHNT and YYREEE (reference sequence). The CDR3 is made up of 15 amino acids. With V trimmed by 0 bases and J by 3 bases, 5 bases remained unmatched. The CDR3 spells CASSLEQGMYYGYTF. The CDR3 nucleotides are TGTGCCAGCAGCTTGGAACAGGGGATGTACTATGGCTACACCTTC.

The chain has TRBV5-4 and TRBJ1-1; D possibly corresponds to TRBD1 (6 bases). Trimming took off 5 bases at V and 0 bases at J, with 14 bases between the two ends. CDR3 length: 15 amino acids. Per the germline V gene, CDR1 is SGHNT and CDR2 is YYREEE (reference sequence). CDR3 sequence reads: CASRKGDNMNTEAFF. In DNA, the CDR3 is TGTGCCAGCAGGAAAGGGGACAACATGAACACTGAAGCTTTCTTT.

V is TRBV3-1 (or the pseudogene TRBV3-2) and J is TRBJ1-2; no firm D call. The CDR3 has 16 residues. Per the germline V gene, CDR1 is LGHDT and CDR2 is YNNKEL (reference sequence). V was cut by 0 bases and J by 2 bases, with 13 bases left in between. The CDR3 nucleotides read TGTGCCAGCAGCCAAGATCCCCACCACCGGAACTATGGCTACACCTTC. Amino acids: CASSQDPHHRNYGYTF.

The J gene is TRBJ1-2, the V gene TRBV2; TRBD1 is a possible D gene (5 bases). Germline CDR1 reads SNHLY; CDR2 reads FYNNEI. V gave up 6 bases and J gave up 8 bases, with 16 bases separating them. The CDR3 has 13 residues. CDR3 coding DNA: TGTGCCAGCAGAGGGCAGGGTTTTGGAGGCTACACCTTC. Translated, it gives CASRGQGFGGYTF. The complete variable domain, with remaining parts taken from reference TRBV2 and TRBJ1-2, reads EPEVTQTPSHQVTQMGQEVILRCVPISNHLYFYWYRQILGQKVEFLVSFYNNEISEKSEIFDDQFSVERPDGSNFTLKIRSTKLEDSAMYFCASRGQGFGGYTFGSGTRLTVV.

The chain is built from TRBV19 and TRBJ1-6; perhaps TRBD1 as D (6 bases). The CDR3 runs 18 residues. The germline gives CDR1 LNHDA, CDR2 SQIVND (reference sequence). V lost 3 bases and J 10 bases, leaving 25 bases between the germline ends. The CDR3 sequence is CASSMESRGAGVRSPLHF. The CDR3 nucleotides read TGTGCCAGTAGTATGGAATCTCGGGGGGCAGGGGTGCGGTCACCCCTCCACTTT.

The chain employs TRBV24-1 and TRBJ1-2; D possibly corresponds to TRBD1 (5 bases). Germline-derived CDR1 and CDR2 are KGHDR and SFDVKD. Trimming removed 2 bases from V and 7 bases from J, with 13 bases in between. CDR3 size: 14 residues. CDR3 in DNA: TGTGCCACCAGTGATTCAGGACACCGAGGTGGCTACACCTTC. This codes for CATSDSGHRGGYTF.